One TCR beta chain is described in this entry. Its antigen remains unknown. These data originate in a study of T cell responses to AZD1222 COVID-19 vaccine. About the research overall: Second-dose recipients at about 4 or about 12 weeks were treated as one pooled group. Study findings and constraints: Along spike, vaccine-associated CD4 TCRs were found throughout, with dominance at 160-218 and 743-854. The reported proportion of spike-specific TCRs targeting unmutated variant regions was nearly half. The sample set comprised mostly white British donors with more females, and clonal diversity was possibly underestimated.

Germline CDR1 SNHLY, CDR2 FYNNEI. The CDR3 consists of 15 residues. V was cut by 4 bases and J by 4 bases, with 13 bases left in between. The assay was immunoSEQ multiplex PCR, and TCRdb's table has in-frame clones only and misses some. The sample has some 170,000 clones; around nine tenths are singletons. The chain joins TRBV2 to TRBJ2-2, with D possibly being TRBD2 (5 bases). The material was peripheral blood, obtained on day 0 of AZD1222 vaccination. The origin of this receptor is an adult in good health. CDR3 DNA: TGTGCCAGCAGTGTATTCGAGGGCAGCACCGGGGAGCTGTTTTTT. It codes for CASSVFEGSTGELFF.